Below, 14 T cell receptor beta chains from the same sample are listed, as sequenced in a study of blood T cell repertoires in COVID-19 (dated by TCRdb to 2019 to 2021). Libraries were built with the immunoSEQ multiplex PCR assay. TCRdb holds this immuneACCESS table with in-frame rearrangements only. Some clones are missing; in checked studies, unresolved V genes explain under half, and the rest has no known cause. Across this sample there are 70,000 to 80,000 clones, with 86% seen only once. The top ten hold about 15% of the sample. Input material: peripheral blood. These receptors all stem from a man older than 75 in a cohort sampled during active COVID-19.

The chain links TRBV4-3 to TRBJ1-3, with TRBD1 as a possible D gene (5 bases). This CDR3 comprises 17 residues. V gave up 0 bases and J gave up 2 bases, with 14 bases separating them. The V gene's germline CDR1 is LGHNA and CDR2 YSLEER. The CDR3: CASSQDGQGSTGNTIYF. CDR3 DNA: TGCGCCAGCAGCCAAGATGGTCAGGGTTCAACTGGAAACACCATATATTTT.

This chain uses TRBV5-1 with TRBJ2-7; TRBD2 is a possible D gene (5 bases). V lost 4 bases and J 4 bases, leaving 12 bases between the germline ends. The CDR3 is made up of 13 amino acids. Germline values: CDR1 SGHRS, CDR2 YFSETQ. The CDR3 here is CASSLGPGYEQYV. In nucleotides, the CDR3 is TGCGCCAGCAGCCTTGGCCCGGGGTACGAGCAGTACGTC.

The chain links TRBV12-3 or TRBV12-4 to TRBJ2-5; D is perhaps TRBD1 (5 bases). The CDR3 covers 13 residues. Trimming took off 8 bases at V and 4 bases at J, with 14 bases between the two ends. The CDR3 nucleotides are TGTGCCAGCTCCCAGGGCAGGGCAGAGACCCAGTACTTC. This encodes CASSQGRAETQYF.

The DNA of the CDR3 is TGTGCCAGCAGCAGACGACAGGGGACAGATACGCAGTATTTT. It yields the protein CASSRRQGTDTQYF. The chain couples TRBV6-5 to TRBJ2-3; 8 nucleotides match TRBD1. Germline CDR1 is MNHEY and CDR2 is SVGAGI. With V trimmed by 6 bases and J by 3 bases, 5 bases remained unmatched. The CDR3 has 14 amino acids.

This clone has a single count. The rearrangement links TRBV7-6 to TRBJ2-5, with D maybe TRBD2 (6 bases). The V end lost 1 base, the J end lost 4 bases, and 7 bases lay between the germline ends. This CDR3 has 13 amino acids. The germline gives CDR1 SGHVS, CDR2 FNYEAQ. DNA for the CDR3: TGTGCCAGCAGCTTAGTGGGGGGAGAGACCCAGTACTTC. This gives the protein CASSLVGGETQYF.

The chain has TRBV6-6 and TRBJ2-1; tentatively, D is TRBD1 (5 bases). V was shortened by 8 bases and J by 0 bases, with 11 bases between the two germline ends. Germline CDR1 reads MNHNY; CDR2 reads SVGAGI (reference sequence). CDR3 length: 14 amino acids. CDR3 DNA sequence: TGTGCCAGCTATGACAGTGGCTCCTACAATGAGCAGTTCTTC. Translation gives CASYDSGSYNEQFF.

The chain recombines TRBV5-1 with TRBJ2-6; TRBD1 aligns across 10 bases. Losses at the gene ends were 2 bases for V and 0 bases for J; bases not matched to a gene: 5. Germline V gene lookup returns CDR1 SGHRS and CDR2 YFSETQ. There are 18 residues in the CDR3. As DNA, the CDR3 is TGCGCCAGCAGCTTCGGAGACAGGGGGCACTCTGGGGCCAACGTCCTGACTTTC. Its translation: CASSFGDRGHSGANVLTF.

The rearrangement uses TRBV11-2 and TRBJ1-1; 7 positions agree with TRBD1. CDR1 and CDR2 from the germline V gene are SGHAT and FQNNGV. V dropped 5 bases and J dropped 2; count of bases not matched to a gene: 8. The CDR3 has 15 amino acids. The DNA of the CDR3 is TGTGCCAGCAGCCCCCGGACAGGCCGTAACACTGAAGCTTTCTTT. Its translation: CASSPRTGRNTEAFF.

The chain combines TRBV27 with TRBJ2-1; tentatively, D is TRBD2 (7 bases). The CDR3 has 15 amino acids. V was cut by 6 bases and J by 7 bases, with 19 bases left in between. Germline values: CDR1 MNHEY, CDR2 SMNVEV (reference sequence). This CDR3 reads CASSPWRGGPNEQFF. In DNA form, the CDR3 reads TGTGCCAGCAGCCCGTGGAGGGGGGGACCTAATGAGCAGTTCTTC.

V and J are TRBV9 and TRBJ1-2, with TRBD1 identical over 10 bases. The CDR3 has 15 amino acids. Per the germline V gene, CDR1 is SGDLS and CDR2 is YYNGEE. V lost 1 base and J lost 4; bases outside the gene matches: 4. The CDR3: CASSVSDRGPYGYTF. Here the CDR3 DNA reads TGTGCCAGCAGCGTAAGTGACAGGGGGCCCTATGGCTACACCTTC.

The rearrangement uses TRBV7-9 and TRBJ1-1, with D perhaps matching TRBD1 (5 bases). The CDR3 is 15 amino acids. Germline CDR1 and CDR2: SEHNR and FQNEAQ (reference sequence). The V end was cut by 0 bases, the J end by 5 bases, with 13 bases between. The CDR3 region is CASSLARQHGTEAFF. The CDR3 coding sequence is TGTGCCAGCAGCTTAGCGCGACAGCATGGGACTGAAGCTTTCTTT.

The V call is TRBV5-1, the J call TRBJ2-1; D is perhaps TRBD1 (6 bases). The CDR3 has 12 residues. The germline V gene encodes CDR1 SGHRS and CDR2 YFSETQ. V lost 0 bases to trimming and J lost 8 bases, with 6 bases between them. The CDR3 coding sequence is TGCGCCAGCAGCTTGGAGGGGGATGAGCAGTTCTTC. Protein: CASSLEGDEQFF.

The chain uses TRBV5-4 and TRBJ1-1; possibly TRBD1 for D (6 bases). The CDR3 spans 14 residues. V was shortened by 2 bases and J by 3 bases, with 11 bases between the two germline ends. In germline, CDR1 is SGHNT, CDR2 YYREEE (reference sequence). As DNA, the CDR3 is TGTGCCAGCAGCTTAACAGGGCGGCACACTGAAGCTTTCTTT. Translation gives CASSLTGRHTEAFF.

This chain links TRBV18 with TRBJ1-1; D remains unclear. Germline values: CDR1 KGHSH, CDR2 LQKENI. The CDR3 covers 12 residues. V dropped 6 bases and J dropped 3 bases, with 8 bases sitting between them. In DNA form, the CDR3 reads TGTGCCAGCTCCGCCTCGGACACTGAAGCTTTCTTT. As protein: CASSASDTEAFF.